This T cell receptor (beta chain) was recorded in a study of cytomegalovirus exposure and HLA in healthy donors. A multiplex PCR was run with 60 Vbeta primers and 13 Jbeta primers. Sequenced by immunoSEQ multiplex PCR; TCRdb stores in-frame clones only, minus some. The table has fewer than 150,000 clones, 66% seen once. Concerning this clone itself: The target antigen is unknown.

Whole-study findings and limits: Upon later analysis, HLA-associated TCR beta chains proved more clonally expanded than other, equally common chains.

The sequenced sample was PBMCs. The sequence was obtained from a human donor in good health.

The CDR3 sequence: CASSFGRVEAGANVLTF. CDR3 in DNA: TGCGCCAGCAGCTTCGGCAGGGTGGAAGCTGGGGCCAACGTCCTGACTTTC. This rearrangement joins TRBV5-1 to TRBJ2-6, with D possibly being TRBD1 (5 bases). CDR1 and CDR2 from the germline V gene are SGHRS and YFSETQ. Trimming left V 2 bases short and J 2 bases short, with 14 bases between. CDR3 length equals 17 residues. Drawing the rest from reference TRBV5-1 and TRBJ2-6, the complete variable domain is KAGVTQTPRYLIKTRGQQVTLSCSPISGHRSVSWYQQTPGQGLQFLFEYFSETQRNKGNFPGRFSGRQFSNSRSEMNVSTLELGDSALYLCASSFGRVEAGANVLTFGAGSRLTVL.